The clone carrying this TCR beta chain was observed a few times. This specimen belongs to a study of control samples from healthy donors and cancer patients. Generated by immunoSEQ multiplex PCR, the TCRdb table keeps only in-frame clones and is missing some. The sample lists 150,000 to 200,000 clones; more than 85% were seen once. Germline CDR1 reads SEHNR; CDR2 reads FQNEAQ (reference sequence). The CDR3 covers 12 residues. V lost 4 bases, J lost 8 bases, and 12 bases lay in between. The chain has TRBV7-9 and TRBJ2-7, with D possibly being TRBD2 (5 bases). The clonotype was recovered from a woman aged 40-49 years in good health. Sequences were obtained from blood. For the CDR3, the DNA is TGTGCCAGCAGCTCGAGGGATCTCCAGCAGTACTTC. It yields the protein CASSSRDLQQYF.